These 9 T cell receptor beta chains share one sample of origin, sequenced in a study of shared clonotypes between healthy human individuals. TCRdb's copy holds only in-frame clones and misses some; the assay was immunoSEQ multiplex PCR. Here the sample spans approximately 470,000 clones, 65% to 85% being singletons. The material sequenced was PBMCs. The origin of the receptors is a woman aged 40-49 years in good health. Some clones in this sample may be carry-over from other donors' samples.

The chain combines TRBV7-3 with TRBJ2-7; no clear D. The CDR3 spans 15 residues. Trimming shortened V by 5 bases and J by 0 bases, and 14 bases separated the two germline ends. The germline V gene has CDR1 SGHTA and CDR2 FQGTGA. CDR3 coding DNA: TGTGCCAGCAGCCGAAGTCCTGCTAGCTCCTACGAGCAGTACTTC. Translating gives CASSRSPASSYEQYF.

The V gene is TRBV7-9, the J gene TRBJ2-5, with 8 nucleotides matching TRBD2. Germline CDR1 and CDR2: SEHNR and FQNEAQ (reference sequence). The CDR3 length is 14 residues. V lost 4 bases, J lost 4 bases, and 5 bases stayed unmatched. For the CDR3, the DNA is TGTGCCAGCAGCTGGGGACTAGATGCAGAGACCCAGTACTTC. It encodes CASSWGLDAETQYF.

The CDR3 loop reads CASSQEPGLDAADTQYF. The CDR3 nucleotides read TGTGCCAGCAGCCAAGAGCCGGGACTAGATGCAGCAGATACGCAGTATTTT. This chain uses TRBV4-2 with TRBJ2-3; 8 bases map to TRBD2. The CDR3 is 17 amino acids. The V gene's germline CDR1 is LGHNA and CDR2 YNFKEQ. After removal of 0 bases from V and 4 bases from J, the junction contained 9 bases not matched to a gene.

The rearrangement links TRBV2 to TRBJ2-1, with D perhaps matching TRBD1 or TRBD2 (5 bases each). CDR3 size: 13 residues. Germline V lookup: CDR1 SNHLY, CDR2 FYNNEI. V was trimmed by 10 bases and J by 0 bases, leaving 10 bases between them. CDR3 sequence (DNA): TGTGCCACCCGGGACGACTCCTACAATGAGCAGTTCTTC. This codes for CATRDDSYNEQFF.

This chain joins TRBV28 and TRBJ2-3; possible D gene TRBD1, 5 bases. Germline assignment: CDR1 MDHEN and CDR2 SYDVKM. V was trimmed by 8 bases and J by 2 bases, leaving 11 bases between them. This CDR3 has 13 residues. CDR3 sequence reads: CASGRRDTDTQYF. The CDR3 DNA follows: TGTGCCAGCGGGCGCAGGGACACAGATACGCAGTATTTT.

This clone has only one observation. CDR3 DNA sequence: TGCGCCAGCAGCCCTTCTACTAGCGGGAGGGCCGGGGAGACCCAGTACTTC. Protein: CASSPSTSGRAGETQYF. The chain employs TRBV5-1 and TRBJ2-5; TRBD2 agrees at 13 bases. Germline assignment: CDR1 SGHRS and CDR2 YFSETQ. The CDR3 is made up of 17 amino acids. V gave up 4 bases and J gave up 5 bases; unmatched junction bases: 11.

The J gene is TRBJ2-7, the V gene TRBV18; a weak D match, TRBD1 (5 bases). Germline CDR1 is KGHSH and CDR2 is LQKENI. Trimming took off 5 bases at V and 4 bases at J, with 9 bases between the two ends. This CDR3 is 12 amino acids long. In DNA form, the CDR3 reads TGTGCCAGCTCATCCTCAGGGTACGAGCAGTACTTC. This gives the protein CASSSSGYEQYF.

A remark on this clone: A far larger clone is one base from this, pointing to a likely read error. This rearrangement joins TRBV7-2 to TRBJ2-1; tentative D call: TRBD2 (5 bases). The V gene's germline CDR1 is SGHTA and CDR2 FQGNSA. The CDR3 has 15 residues. DNA of the CDR3: TGTGCCAGCCGTTCTCTAGGGAGCTCCTACAATGAGCAGCTCTTC. Its translation is CASRSLGSSYNEQLF.

V usage is TRBV19 and J usage is TRBJ1-2, with a weak D call TRBD1 (6 bases). V dropped 9 bases and J dropped 0 bases, with 11 bases sitting between them. There are 13 residues in the CDR3. Germline V gene sequence: CDR1 LNHDA, CDR2 SQIVND (reference sequence). The CDR3 nucleotides read TGTGCCAGCGGTACAGGGCCTAACTATGGCTACACCTTC. Its translation: CASGTGPNYGYTF.